This T cell receptor beta chain stems from a study of vaccination and CD4 T cells after COVID-19. Across the study: Each control culture was treated with a CEFX pool, an HIV-1 Nef pool, or no peptide. Regarding the study as a whole: Median SARS-CoV-2-reactive clonotype numbers rose nonsignificantly, 21 to 38. Vaccine-specific clones in convalescent patients were spike mono-reactive in 304 of 307 cases.

The treatment is: 10-day PBMC culture with coronavirus spike peptide pools or control peptides (ViraFEST assay). The CDR3 runs 13 residues. Trimming pared 3 bases from V and 1 base from J, leaving 5 bases between. Germline V gene sequence: CDR1 MRHNA, CDR2 SNTAGT. The Oncomine TCR Beta short-read assay was what sequenced the DNA obtained from cultured CD4+ T cells. TCRdb itself ran the PCR reads through MiXCR, one entry per CDR3 protein. Here the sample spans more than 15,000 distinct CDR3 sequences, roughly two fifths being singletons. This clonotype came up a few times. Its antigen is currently unknown.

The rearrangement joins TRBV6-4 to TRBJ2-3; weak D call: TRBD2 (5 bases). The source of this sequence is a human donor who had recovered from COVID-19. Source material: CD4+ T cells from blood, cultured in vitro. Written as DNA, the CDR3 is TGTGCCAGCAGTGAAGCGGGCACAGATACGCAGTATTTT. This translates into CASSEAGTDTQYF.